This entry lists 7 T cell receptor beta chains sequenced from one sample in a study of OX40 agonist ivuxolimab in advanced cancers. Clones were sequenced by immunoSEQ multiplex PCR, and TCRdb holds only the in-frame ones, with some missing. In the table there are about 36,000 clones, 74% of which are singletons. This specimen was CD4+ or CD8+ T cells sorted from blood, taken in a trial of the OX40 agonist ivuxolimab. These receptors came from an adult with an advanced solid tumor such as melanoma, head and neck, liver or kidney cancer.

The chain links TRBV4-2 to TRBJ2-3, with D maybe TRBD1 (6 bases). The CDR3 has 14 amino acids. Between the trimmed V and J ends, which lost 1 base and 4 bases, there was a span of 9 bases. In germline, CDR1 is LGHNA, CDR2 YNFKEQ. The CDR3 DNA sequence: TGTGCCAGCAGCCAAGGACAGGCCTCAGATACGCAGTATTTT. Amino acids: CASSQGQASDTQYF.

V and J are TRBV4-1 and TRBJ1-2; D uncertain. Trimming took 5 bases from V and 2 from J, leaving 12 bases between them. The germline gives CDR1 MGHRA, CDR2 YSYEKL. The CDR3 spans 14 residues. CDR3 DNA: TGCGCCAGCAGCTCCGGAACTTCAAACTATGGCTACACCTTC. Amino acid sequence: CASSSGTSNYGYTF.

V and J are TRBV19 and TRBJ1-1; possible D gene TRBD1, 6 bases. The V and J ends lost 4 bases and 3 bases respectively, with 9 bases between them. There are 13 residues in the CDR3. Per the germline V gene, CDR1 is LNHDA and CDR2 is SQIVND (reference sequence). Here the CDR3 reads CASSTRTDTEAFF. CDR3 bases: TGTGCCAGTAGTACGAGGACAGACACTGAAGCTTTCTTT.

The chain has TRBV2 and TRBJ2-7; D remains ambiguous. The CDR3 is 11 residues long. The ends were cut back, 4 bases at V and 4 bases at J, with 5 bases in the middle. Germline values: CDR1 SNHLY, CDR2 FYNNEI. The CDR3 region has the DNA TGTGCCAGCAGTGTTAGATACGAGCAGTACTTC. It translates to CASSVRYEQYF.

The CDR3 reads CASSLAIYRGDYGYTF. DNA for the CDR3: TGTGCCAGCAGCTTAGCCATCTACAGGGGCGACTATGGCTACACCTTC. The chain is built from TRBV7-2 and TRBJ1-2; 7 nucleotides line up with TRBD1. The V gene's germline CDR1 is SGHTA and CDR2 FQGNSA. The trim removed 0 bases at V and 3 bases at J, leaving 7 bases unmatched. The CDR3 contains 16 residues. Full variable domain (remainder filled in from reference TRBV7-2 and TRBJ1-2): GAGVSQSPSNKVTEKGKDVELRCDPISGHTALYWYRQSLGQGLEFLIYFQGNSAPDKSGLPSDRFSAERTGGSVSTLTIQRTQQEDSAVYLCASSLAIYRGDYGYTFGSGTRLTVV.

CDR3 DNA: TGTGCCAGCAGGCGGACAGGGCGGACCTATGGCTACACCTTC. Translated, it gives CASRRTGRTYGYTF. V gene TRBV7-9 combines with J gene TRBJ1-2, with 8 bases matching TRBD1. The CDR3 totals 14 residues. J gave up 4 bases and V 6 bases, and 7 bases lay outside the gene matches. Germline-derived CDR1 and CDR2 are SEHNR and FQNEAQ (reference sequence).

This rearrangement joins TRBV29-1 to TRBJ2-2, with no clear D. The CDR3 length is 14 residues. The germline V and J ends were trimmed by 5 bases and 2 bases, with 12 bases remaining between them. The V gene's germline CDR1 is SQVTM and CDR2 ANQGSEA. In DNA form, the CDR3 reads TGCAGCGTTCTGGGCCCAACTAACACCGGGGAGCTGTTTTTT. It specifies CSVLGPTNTGELFF.